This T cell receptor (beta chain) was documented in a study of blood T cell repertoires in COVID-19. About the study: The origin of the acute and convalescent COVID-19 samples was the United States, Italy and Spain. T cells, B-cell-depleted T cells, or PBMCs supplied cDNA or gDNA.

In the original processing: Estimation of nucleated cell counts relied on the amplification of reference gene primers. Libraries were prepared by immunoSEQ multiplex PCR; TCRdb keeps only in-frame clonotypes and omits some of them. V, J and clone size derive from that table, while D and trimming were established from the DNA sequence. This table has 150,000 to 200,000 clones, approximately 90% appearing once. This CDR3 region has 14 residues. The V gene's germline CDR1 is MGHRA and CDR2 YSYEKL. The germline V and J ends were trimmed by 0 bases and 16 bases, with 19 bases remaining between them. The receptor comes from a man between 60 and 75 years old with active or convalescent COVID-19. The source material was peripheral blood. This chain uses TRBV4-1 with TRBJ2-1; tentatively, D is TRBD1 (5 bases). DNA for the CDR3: TGCGCCAGCAGCCAAGATGGGGCGTCTAGGGGTACCTTCTTC. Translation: CASSQDGASRGTFF.